Here is one T cell receptor (beta chain) with its context. The antigen is undetermined. Trimming cost V 2 bases and J 0 bases, with 17 bases left between them. CDR1 and CDR2 (germline): SGHTA, FQGNSA. The CDR3 loop spans 18 amino acids. This entry belongs to a study of cytomegalovirus exposure and HLA in healthy donors. Study-wide background: An early release of data contained approximately 85 million unique TCRs, which came from HLA-typed donors.

Findings and limits, study-wide: The study designated roughly 160 TCR beta chains cytomegalovirus-associated. Previous analysis showed most TCR beta V segments were productive about 87% or about 30% of the time. In vitro, a few CMV-associated chains proved specific for CMV antigens.

PCR primers comprised 60 Vbeta and 13 Jbeta primers. TCRdb's copy holds only in-frame clones and misses some; the assay was immunoSEQ multiplex PCR. The table records 97,000 or so clones, more than 60% of them present only once. Sample: PBMCs. V and J are TRBV7-2 and TRBJ1-5; D unclear. The sequence derives from a man aged 50 to 60 in good health and CMV-seronegative. CDR3 sequence (DNA): TGTGCCAGCAGCTTAATCCCTTCGACGCGGAATAGCAATCAGCCCCAGCATTTT. Translation gives CASSLIPSTRNSNQPQHF. Full variable domain (outside the CDR3, taken from reference TRBV7-2 and TRBJ1-5): GAGVSQSPSNKVTEKGKDVELRCDPISGHTALYWYRQSLGQGLEFLIYFQGNSAPDKSGLPSDRFSAERTGGSVSTLTIQRTQQEDSAVYLCASSLIPSTRNSNQPQHFGDGTRLSIL.